The 20 T cell receptor beta chains given below trace back to one sample, sequenced in a study of coeliac disease. Assay: immunoSEQ multiplex PCR; the TCRdb copy retains only in-frame clones and omits some. The repertoire has under 3,000 clones, roughly three fifths of them found once; the top ten carry around 24%. Specimen: intraepithelial lymphocytes from the gut. The receptors derive from an older woman with celiac disease on a gluten-free diet.

The chain recombines TRBV9 with TRBJ2-5; 7 bases are a match to TRBD2. The CDR3 extends over 16 amino acids. Germline CDR1 SGDLS, CDR2 YYNGEE. V was clipped by 0 bases and J by 0 bases; unmatched bases: 5. CDR3 protein: CASSVALAENQETQYF. The CDR3 bases are TGTGCCAGCAGCGTAGCGCTAGCGGAGAACCAAGAGACCCAGTACTTC.

This clone is classed as large. The chain uses TRBV21-1 and TRBJ2-7; no check of the table's D call, TRBD1, against the DNA was made. TRBV21-1 has pseudogene status. The CDR3 extends over 16 amino acids. CDR3 sequence: CASSKEGAESRYEQYV. The CDR3 bases are TGTGCCAGCAGCAAAGAGGGGGCGGAGAGTAGGTACGAGCAGTACGTC.

A note on this clone: Compared with germline, one end of the junction differs, possibly owing to a read error. J is TRBJ2-1 and V is TRBV5-1; TRBD1 matches at 8 bases. The length of the CDR3 is 17 residues. Per the germline V gene, CDR1 is SGHRS and CDR2 is YFSETQ. The CDR3 loop reads CASNLAVGTGVYNEQFF. DNA for the CDR3: TGTGCCAGCAATCTTGCCGTGGGGACAGGAGTCTACAATGAGCAGTTCTTC.

This clone was seen only a few times. The chain combines TRBV28 with TRBJ1-4; D not certain. Germline lookup yields CDR1 MDHEN and CDR2 SYDVKM. This CDR3 has 12 amino acids. Trimming stripped 8 bases from V and 4 bases from J, with 8 bases between. The CDR3 region is CASARFNEKLFF. Here the CDR3 DNA reads TGTGCCAGCGCTAGGTTTAATGAAAAACTGTTTTTT.

The chain employs TRBV5-1 and TRBJ2-7, with TRBD2 as a possible D gene (7 bases). The CDR3 extends over 14 amino acids. CDR1 is SGHRS, CDR2 YFSETQ, per germline. The CDR3, as DNA: TGTGCCAGCAGCTTGGGGGGGACATCCTACGAGCAGTACGTC. Its protein product is CASSLGGTSYEQYV.

The chain recombines TRBV2 with TRBJ2-2; possible D gene TRBD2, 6 bases. The germline V and J ends were trimmed by 7 bases and 1 base, with 19 bases remaining between them. CDR3 size: 17 residues. Germline values: CDR1 SNHLY, CDR2 FYNNEI. The CDR3 DNA is TGTGCCAGCACCCTGCCTCGCGGGGAAGAGAACACCGGGGAGCTGTTTTTT. Its translation: CASTLPRGEENTGELFF.

The chain carries TRBV14 and TRBJ2-7, with TRBD1 as a possible D gene (6 bases). This CDR3 is 15 amino acids long. V was pared by 2 bases and J by 4 bases, with 15 bases between. CDR1 and CDR2 from the germline V gene are SGHDN and FVKESK. This CDR3 reads CASSQWVTGLYEQYF. The CDR3 nucleotides read TGTGCCAGCAGCCAATGGGTAACAGGGCTGTACGAGCAGTACTTC.

This clone is labeled as hyperexpanded. This chain links TRBV19 with TRBJ1-1; 10 positions agree with TRBD1. The germline CDR1 and CDR2 sequences are LNHDA and SQIVND (reference sequence). This CDR3 is built from 16 residues. The J segment lost 4 bases and the V segment lost 5 bases, leaving 10 bases of the junction unmatched. The CDR3 reads CASSPDRGRVGTEAFF. The CDR3 DNA follows: TGTGCCAGTAGTCCAGACAGGGGGCGAGTAGGCACTGAAGCTTTCTTT.

The V and J genes are TRBV9 and TRBJ2-5, with D possibly being TRBD2 (5 bases). The CDR3 loop spans 14 amino acids. Germline V lookup: CDR1 SGDLS, CDR2 YYNGEE. V was cut by 0 bases and J by 5 bases, with 11 bases left in between. In DNA, the CDR3 is TGTGCCAGCAGCGTAGCGAGGGTCGGGGAGACCCAGTACTTC. It is translated as CASSVARVGETQYF.

The chain uses TRBV7-6 and TRBJ2-4, with 9 bases aligning to TRBD1. The germline gives CDR1 SGHVS, CDR2 FNYEAQ. CDR3 length: 17 amino acids. Unmatched junction bases numbered 8, after V lost 5 bases and J lost 0 bases. CDR3 residues: CASSPGTGSIAKNIQYF. CDR3 bases: TGTGCCAGCAGCCCAGGGACAGGGAGTATAGCCAAAAACATTCAGTACTTC.

This clone occurred a few times. This chain links TRBV30 with TRBJ1-2; D gene uncertain. Germline CDR1 and CDR2: GTSNPN and SVGIG (reference sequence). Trimming took 4 bases from V and 2 from J, leaving 14 bases between them. This CDR3 region has 14 residues. CDR3 in amino acids: CAWTEKTENYGYTF. The CDR3 DNA follows: TGTGCCTGGACCGAAAAAACAGAAAACTATGGCTACACCTTC.

CDR3 sequence: CASSPEYSNQPQHF. CDR3 bases: TGTGCCAGCTCACCCGAGTATAGCAATCAGCCCCAGCATTTT. This chain joins TRBV18 and TRBJ1-5; the D is unclear. The CDR3 is 14 amino acids. With 3 bases removed from V and 0 bases from J, the gap between germline ends came to 6 bases. Germline V gene data show CDR1 as KGHSH and CDR2 as LQKENI.

V usage is TRBV10-3 and J usage is TRBJ1-6; D remains ambiguous. V was trimmed by 8 bases and J by 3 bases, leaving 17 bases between them. Germline loops: CDR1 ENHRY, CDR2 SYGVKD. This CDR3 is 16 amino acids long. The CDR3 DNA follows: TGTGCCATCGGGAACCCCGGACGGGACTATAATTCACCCCTCCACTTT. Its protein is CAIGNPGRDYNSPLHF.

The V gene is TRBV10-2, the J gene TRBJ1-2, with TRBD1 matching 9 bases. CDR3 length equals 14 residues. Germline V CDR1 and CDR2: WSHSY, SAAADI. The ends lost 6 bases at V and 5 bases at J; junction bases unmatched: 7. CDR3 loop: CASSEQGARYGYTF. CDR3 in DNA: TGCGCCAGCAGCGAACAGGGGGCGCGTTATGGCTACACCTTC.

This clone showed up just a few times. This chain connects TRBV4-1 to TRBJ1-5; no reliable D call. In germline, CDR1 is MGHRA, CDR2 YSYEKL. The CDR3 has 19 amino acids. Trimming removed 0 bases from V and 2 bases from J, with 20 bases in between. The CDR3 is CASSQERVLTTWGNQPQHF. The CDR3 DNA reads as TGCGCCAGCAGCCAAGAGAGGGTATTGACCACATGGGGCAATCAGCCCCAGCATTTT.

The genes are TRBV27 and TRBJ1-2; the match to TRBD1 covers 9 bases. With 6 bases clipped from V and 4 bases from J, the junction kept 6 bases outside the gene matches. The germline V gene encodes CDR1 MNHEY and CDR2 SMNVEV (reference sequence). The CDR3 consists of 14 residues. CDR3 bases: TGTGCCAGCAGACGAGGACAGGGGAGCTATGGCTACACCTTC. It yields the protein CASRRGQGSYGYTF.

This clone was seen only once. This chain uses TRBV7-6 with TRBJ2-1; D is possibly TRBD1 (6 bases). V dropped 4 bases and J dropped 9 bases, with 13 bases sitting between them. The CDR3 has 13 residues. Looked up from germline, CDR1 is SGHVS and CDR2 is FNYEAQ. Here the CDR3 DNA reads TGTGCCAGCAGCTGGGAGACAGGCATTGAGCAGTTCTTC. Translated: CASSWETGIEQFF.

The chain uses TRBV19 and TRBJ2-3; tentative D call: TRBD1 (7 bases). This CDR3 has 15 amino acids. Per the germline V gene, CDR1 is LNHDA and CDR2 is SQIVND (reference sequence). Trimming shortened V by 5 bases and J by 0 bases, and 12 bases separated the two germline ends. The CDR3 loop reads CASSPGGPSTDTQYF. CDR3 DNA sequence: TGTGCCAGTAGTCCAGGGGGGCCAAGCACAGATACGCAGTATTTT.

The V and J genes are TRBV7-2 and TRBJ2-7; 11 bases agree with TRBD2. V trimming: 1 base; J trimming: 2 bases; junction bases outside the gene matches: 1. Germline assignment: CDR1 SGHTA and CDR2 FQGNSA. CDR3 size: 15 residues. The CDR3 DNA sequence: TGTGCCAGCAGCTTAGGACTAGCGGGACCCTACGAGCAGTACTTC. Translated: CASSLGLAGPYEQYF.

This chain uses TRBV2 with TRBJ2-1; tentatively, D is TRBD2 (6 bases). Germline-derived CDR1 and CDR2 are SNHLY and FYNNEI. The CDR3 has 20 residues. V lost 7 bases to trimming and J lost 3 bases, with 31 bases between them. CDR3 nucleotide sequence: TGTGCCAGCAAAGCCGCGACTAGTCATCTATTGGGGCGAAACTACAATGAGCAGTTCTTC. As protein: CASKAATSHLLGRNYNEQFF.